The rows below give T cell receptor beta chains drawn from one sample of a study of PD-1 blockade in classical Hodgkin lymphoma. Sequencing used immunoSEQ multiplex PCR; TCRdb keeps in-frame clones, though not all of them. Of roughly 49,000 clones detected, 90% appear once; the ten largest clones hold approximately 15%. The source material was peripheral blood mononuclear cells (PBMCs), sampled before the fourth cycle of nivolumab. Receptors originate from a human donor with classical Hodgkin lymphoma. The CDR3 runs from the conserved cysteine through the conserved F or W. The order of the fields is D gene, clone size, J gene, V gene, CDR3 DNA, CDR3 protein. The D gene is left open where the match is weak. Some rows have no size entry. The others give once, few or many, or a class for an expanded clone.

TRBD2,once,TRBJ2-3,TRBV7-9,TGTGCCAGCAGCCCTCCCGGGAGGGTGACAGATACGCAGTATTTT,CASSPPGRVTDTQYF
TRBD1,NA,TRBJ2-7,TRBV5-1,TGCGCCAGCAGCTCCAGGACAGGGGGAGGCGAGCAGTACTTC,CASSSRTGGGEQYF
NA,NA,TRBJ1-4,TRBV11-2,TGTGCCAGCAGCCATGAGGGGGAAAAACTGTTTTTT,CASSHEGEKLFF
NA,NA,TRBJ1-1,TRBV7-9,TGTGCCAGCAGCTTACAGGACACTGAAGCTTTCTTT,CASSLQDTEAFF
TRBD2,NA,TRBJ2-3,TRBV14,TGTGCCAGCAGTCGACTAGCGGTCCACAGAAGCGATACGCAGTATTTT,CASSRLAVHRSDTQYF
NA,NA,TRBJ2-3,TRBV19,TGTGCCAGTAGTATGTCGGATACGCAGTATTTT,CASSMSDTQYF
NA,NA,TRBJ1-1,TRBV5-6,TGTGCCAGCAGCAGGGCACAGGCAAAGGGTATGAACACTGAAGCTTTCTTT,CASSRAQAKGMNTEAFF
NA,NA,TRBJ2-5,TRBV11-1,TGTGCCAGCAGCCTCGGGATCCAAGAGACCCAGTACTTC,CASSLGIQETQYF
NA,NA,TRBJ2-1,TRBV28,TGTGCCAGCAGTTTCGGGTATTTCTATGAGCAGTTCTTC,CASSFGYFYEQFF
NA,NA,TRBJ1-2,TRBV6-1,TGTGCCAGCAGTGAAACAGCTAACTATGGCTACACCTTC,CASSETANYGYTF
TRBD2,NA,TRBJ2-1,TRBV5-1,TGCGCCAGCAGCTTGGTAGGCCTAGCGGGAGTCGATGAGCAGTTCTTC,CASSLVGLAGVDEQFF
NA,NA,TRBJ2-2,TRBV6-5,TGTGCCAGCAGACTCGGGGGTCCGAACACCGGGGAGCTGTTTTTT,CASRLGGPNTGELFF
NA,NA,TRBJ2-3,TRBV13,TGTGCCAGCAGCTCTAGACTGGGGGGCACAGATACGCAGTATTTT,CASSSRLGGTDTQYF
NA,NA,TRBJ1-5,TRBV30,TGTGCCTGGAGTGTAGGGGCTGCCCGGCCCCAGCATTTT,CAWSVGAARPQHF
NA,NA,TRBJ2-7,TRBV11-1,TGTGCCAGCAGCTTAAACCCGGACCCCGTTTCCTACGAGCAGTACTTC,CASSLNPDPVSYEQYF
NA,NA,TRBJ1-2,TRBV11-3,TGTGCCAGCAGCTTAGGATCGCGGACACTACATGGCTACACCTTC,CASSLGSRTLHGYTF
NA,NA,TRBJ2-7,TRBV9,TGTGCCAGCAGCGTAGCTGGAGTTGGGGTTACCGAGCAGTACTTC,CASSVAGVGVTEQYF
NA,NA,TRBJ1-2,TRBV30,TGTGCCTGGAGGATGGGCAGGGGATATGGCTACACCTTC,CAWRMGRGYGYTF
NA,few,TRBJ2-1,TRBV28,TGTGCCAGCAGTACACATAGCTCCTACAATGAGCAGTTCTTC,CASSTHSSYNEQFF
TRBD2,few,TRBJ2-1,TRBV6-1,TGTGCCAGCAGTGAAAGCGGGGAGACAAATGAGCAGTTCTTC,CASSESGETNEQFF
NA,NA,TRBJ2-5,TRBV29-1,TGCAGCGTTGAACAGAGGCAAGAGACCCAGTACTTC,CSVEQRQETQYF
TRBD1,NA,TRBJ1-2,TRBV4-1,TGCGCCAGCAGTCAGGGGAGGACAGGGACCGAGGGCTATGGCTACACCTTC,CASSQGRTGTEGYGYTF
NA,NA,TRBJ1-5,TRBV18,TGTGCCAGCTCACCAATCAGTTCGGCACTTCATAGCAATCAGCCCCAGCATTTT,CASSPISSALHSNQPQHF
NA,NA,TRBJ1-2,TRBV5-8,TGTGCCAGCAGGCCCCGTCCAGCGAACTATGGCTACACCTTC,CASRPRPANYGYTF
NA,NA,TRBJ2-2,TRBV25-1,TGTGCCAGCAGTGAATGGGGGGGGCACAGGGAGCTGTTTTTT,CASSEWGGHRELFF
TRBD1,NA,TRBJ1-2,TRBV7-9,TGTGCCAGCAGCTCGGGACAGGGAGGCTATGGCTACACCTTC,CASSSGQGGYGYTF
NA,once,TRBJ2-2,TRBV27,TGTGCCAGCATTCGGCAGTCCGGGGAGCTGTTTTTT,CASIRQSGELFF
NA,NA,TRBJ2-3,TRBV7-6,TGTGCCAGCAAGAGGGACCACAGCACAGATACGCAGTATTTT,CASKRDHSTDTQYF
TRBD1,once,TRBJ1-5,TRBV5-1,TGCGCCAGCAGCCAGGGGGCGGGAGGACAGCCCCAGCATTTT,CASSQGAGGQPQHF
NA,NA,TRBJ2-1,TRBV25-1,TGTGCCAGCAGTGCATCCGAGCAGTTCTTC,CASSASEQFF
NA,NA,TRBJ2-6,TRBV4-1,TGCGCCAGCAGCCAAGCCCCCCCGGGGAAGTTCGTCCTGACTTTC,CASSQAPPGKFVLTF
NA,NA,TRBJ1-1,TRBV28,TGTGCCAGCAGTTTATTGGTGACTCGAAAAGCTTTCTTT,CASSLLVTRKAFF
TRBD2,few,TRBJ2-1,TRBV4-1,TGCGCCAGCAGCCAAGTTGAGTCGGGGGGACTAGCGGGAGTCAATGAGCAGTTCTTC,CASSQVESGGLAGVNEQFF
NA,NA,TRBJ2-5,TRBV5-1,TGCGCCAGCAGCCGCGTCTCGGCAGGACAAGAAGAGACCCAGTACTTC,CASSRVSAGQEETQYF